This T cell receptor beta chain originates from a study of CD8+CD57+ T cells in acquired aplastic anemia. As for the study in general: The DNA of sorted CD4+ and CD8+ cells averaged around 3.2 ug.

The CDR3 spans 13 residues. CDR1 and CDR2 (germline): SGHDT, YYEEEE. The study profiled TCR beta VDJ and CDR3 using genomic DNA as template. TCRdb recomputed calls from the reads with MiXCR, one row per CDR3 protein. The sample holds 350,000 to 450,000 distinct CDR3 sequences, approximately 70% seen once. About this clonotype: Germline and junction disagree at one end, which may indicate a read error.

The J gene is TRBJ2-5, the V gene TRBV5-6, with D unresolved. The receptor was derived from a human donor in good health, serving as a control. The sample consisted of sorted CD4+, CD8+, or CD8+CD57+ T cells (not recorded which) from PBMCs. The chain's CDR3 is CASSQEYDETQYF. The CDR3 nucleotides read TGCGCCAGCAGCCAAGAATACGATGAGACCCAGTACTTC.